This entry lists 15 T cell receptor beta chains sequenced from one sample in a study of Ad26.COV2.S vaccination and SARS-CoV-2 variants. TCRdb keeps only in-frame clones here, not all; method: immunoSEQ multiplex PCR. The sample consists of hundreds of thousands of clones, approximately 86% of them appearing once. Treatment here: around 19 received Ad26.COV2.S at low or high dose, single or two shots; five or six received placebo; per-sample allocation not given. Repertoires come from day 63 after the first vaccine or placebo injection. The sequencing used peripheral blood, collected in a trial of Ad26.COV2.S vaccine versus placebo. The receptors come from a person aged 18-60 years who received the Ad26.COV2.S COVID-19 vaccine or a placebo.

This clone has a single count. The chain combines TRBV11-2 with TRBJ2-6; 10 nucleotides agree with TRBD1. Germline lookup yields CDR1 SGHAT and CDR2 FQNNGV. The length of the CDR3 is 19 residues. Unmatched junction bases numbered 6, after V lost 1 base and J lost 0 bases. The CDR3 sequence: CASSLVGQGVSSGANVLTF. The DNA of the CDR3 is TGTGCCAGCAGCTTAGTTGGACAGGGGGTATCCTCTGGGGCCAACGTCCTGACTTTC.

The V and J genes are TRBV27 and TRBJ1-1; D is unresolved. Looked up from germline, CDR1 is MNHEY and CDR2 is SMNVEV (reference sequence). V lost 5 bases and J lost 1, with 8 bases in between. CDR3 length: 13 amino acids. This chain's CDR3 is CASSRVGNTEAFF. CDR3 DNA: TGTGCCAGCAGTCGGGTGGGGAACACTGAAGCTTTCTTT.

The chain carries TRBV14 and TRBJ2-6, with D hard to call. The CDR3 spans 15 residues. The germline CDR1 and CDR2 sequences are SGHDN and FVKESK. Trimming took off 4 bases at V and 0 bases at J, with 7 bases between the two ends. CDR3 in DNA: TGTGCCAGCAGCCCCGACGGCTCTGGGGCCAACGTCCTGACTTTC. It translates to CASSPDGSGANVLTF.

The V call is TRBV4-3, the J call TRBJ2-2, with D perhaps matching TRBD2 (6 bases). Trimming stripped 2 bases from V and 5 bases from J, with 6 bases between. The CDR3 consists of 13 residues. CDR1 and CDR2 (germline): LGHNA, YSLEER. The CDR3 DNA is TGCGCCAGCAGCCAACGGGGGACCGGGGAGCTGTTTTTT. Protein sequence: CASSQRGTGELFF.

The chain is built from TRBV4-3 and TRBJ2-7; perhaps TRBD1 as D (7 bases). CDR3 length equals 14 residues. Germline CDR1 reads LGHNA; CDR2 reads YSLEER. V dropped 1 base and J dropped 3 bases, with 10 bases sitting between them. This chain's CDR3 is CASSQGRGLYEQYF. CDR3 nucleotide sequence: TGCGCCAGCAGCCAAGGGAGGGGGCTCTACGAGCAGTACTTC.

This clone turned up a few times. The genes are TRBV7-9 and TRBJ2-7, with a possible D match to TRBD1 (6 bases). V was clipped by 5 bases and J by 4 bases, with 15 bases between them. The germline V gene encodes CDR1 SEHNR and CDR2 FQNEAQ (reference sequence). This CDR3 has 14 amino acids. CDR3 loop: CASSHLRGGYEQYF. The CDR3 region has the DNA TGTGCCAGCAGCCACCTCAGGGGTGGGTACGAGCAGTACTTC.

The chain carries TRBV15 and TRBJ2-1, with TRBD2 matching over 13 bases. The V gene end was trimmed by 2 bases and the J gene end by 3 bases; junction bases not matched to a gene: 7. Germline loops: CDR1 LNHNV, CDR2 YYDKDF (reference sequence). The CDR3 runs 18 residues. CDR3 protein: CATSRLTSGRVVYNEQFF. The CDR3, as DNA: TGTGCCACCAGCAGACTAACTAGCGGGAGGGTCGTCTACAATGAGCAGTTCTTC.

The table lists this clone with a few counts. The rearrangement links TRBV12-3 or TRBV12-4 to TRBJ2-7, with D perhaps given as TRBD1 or TRBD2 (5 bases each). Deletions cut 4 bases from V and 5 bases from J, with 9 bases between. This CDR3 comprises 12 residues. The CDR3 loop is CASSWGPDEQYF. The CDR3 DNA reads TGTGCCAGCAGTTGGGGACCTGACGAGCAGTACTTC.

The chain combines TRBV18 with TRBJ2-7, with D perhaps assigned TRBD1 or TRBD2 (5 bases each). CDR1 KGHSH and CDR2 LQKENI come from the germline V gene. Trimming took 3 bases from V and 7 from J, leaving 19 bases between them. This CDR3 comprises 15 residues. The CDR3 here is CASSPYDGARGEQYF. CDR3 sequence (DNA): TGTGCCAGCTCACCTTACGACGGCGCGAGGGGTGAGCAGTACTTC.

In the case of this clone: Within the sample, other DNA sequences also encode this same CDR3. The chain couples TRBV19 to TRBJ1-2; tentatively, D is TRBD1 (5 bases). The CDR3 sequence is 12 residues long. With 4 bases removed from V and 4 bases from J, the gap between germline ends came to 7 bases. Looked up from germline, CDR1 is LNHDA and CDR2 is SQIVND (reference sequence). The CDR3 loop reads CASSSGGYGYTF. The CDR3, as DNA: TGTGCCAGTAGTAGCGGGGGCTATGGCTACACCTTC.

The chain links TRBV6-5 to TRBJ1-6; possibly TRBD1 for D (6 bases). The CDR3 is 15 residues long. Looked up from germline, CDR1 is MNHEY and CDR2 is SVGAGI. V was clipped by 1 base and J by 10 bases, with 14 bases between them. The CDR3 loop is CASSYFGGQGSPLHF. CDR3 nucleotide sequence: TGTGCCAGCAGTTACTTCGGGGGGCAAGGCTCACCCCTCCACTTT.

Worth noting for this clone: Within the sample, other DNA sequences also encode this same CDR3. This sequence joins TRBV7-9 and TRBJ2-5; D call uncertain. The length of the CDR3 is 11 residues. V was trimmed by 2 bases and J by 5 bases, leaving 3 bases between them. Germline V gene data show CDR1 as SEHNR and CDR2 as FQNEAQ (reference sequence). The CDR3 loop reads CASSLQETQYF. Written as DNA, the CDR3 is TGTGCCAGCAGCTTACAGGAGACCCAGTACTTC.

The chain combines TRBV11-2 with TRBJ2-5; 7 bases are shared with TRBD1. Germline trimming cut 5 bases from V and 5 bases from J; bases unmatched to any gene: 8. CDR1 and CDR2 (germline): SGHAT, FQNNGV. CDR3 length: 14 amino acids. This CDR3 reads CASSDRALEETQYF. The CDR3 DNA reads as TGTGCCAGCAGCGACAGGGCCTTGGAGGAGACCCAGTACTTC.

CDR3 protein: CASSLTLSASPLHF. CDR3 DNA sequence: TGTGCCAGCAGCTTGACTCTTTCGGCTTCACCCCTCCACTTT. The chain recombines TRBV5-6 with TRBJ1-6; D not resolved. V lost 1 base to trimming and J lost 9 bases, with 11 bases between them. The germline gives CDR1 SGHDT, CDR2 YYEEEE. This CDR3 has 14 residues.

The chain employs TRBV4-2 and TRBJ2-2, with D possibly being TRBD2 (5 bases). Germline assignment: CDR1 LGHNA and CDR2 YNFKEQ. The CDR3 has 15 residues. V lost 0 bases and J lost 4, with 9 bases in between. CDR3 DNA sequence: TGTGCCAGCAGCCAAGATAAGCTAGCCACCGGGGAGCTGTTTTTT. As protein: CASSQDKLATGELFF.